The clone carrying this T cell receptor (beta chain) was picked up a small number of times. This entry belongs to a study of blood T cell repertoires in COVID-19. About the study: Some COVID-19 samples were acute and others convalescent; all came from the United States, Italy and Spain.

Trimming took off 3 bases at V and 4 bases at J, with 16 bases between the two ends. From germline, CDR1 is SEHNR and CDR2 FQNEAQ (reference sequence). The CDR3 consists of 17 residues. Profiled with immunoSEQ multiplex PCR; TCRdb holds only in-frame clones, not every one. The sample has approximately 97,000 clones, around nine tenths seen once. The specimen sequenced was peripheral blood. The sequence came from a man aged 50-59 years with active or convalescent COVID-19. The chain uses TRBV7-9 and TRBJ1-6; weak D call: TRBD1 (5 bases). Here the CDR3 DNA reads TGTGCCAGCAGCTTCGGCGGGGGGTCCACTTATAATTCACCCCTCCACTTT. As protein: CASSFGGGSTYNSPLHF.